The 5 T cell receptor beta chains given below trace back to one sample, sequenced in a study of T-cell memory formation after mild COVID-19. A single record per CDR3 protein comes from TCRdb applying MiXCR to the 5' RACE reads. The sample lists 450,000 to 650,000 distinct CDR3 sequences, roughly 20% occurring once. The specimen was PBMCs or a T cell subset sorted from them (not recorded which). The receptors here all came from an adult woman who had mild COVID-19 (a few samples of this study predate the infection). Cell type and time point are not known.

This clonotype has at least ten counts. The chain carries TRBV6-2 or TRBV6-3 and TRBJ2-7; D is undetermined. The germline gives CDR1 MNHEY, CDR2 SVGEGT. This CDR3 contains 11 residues. The germline V and J ends were trimmed by 3 bases and 5 bases, with 5 bases remaining between them. The CDR3 nucleotides are TGTGCCAGCAGTTATGCGGACGAGCAGTACTTC. Amino acids: CASSYADEQYF.

Concerning this clonotype: A read error may account for a junction end that differs from germline. CDR3 in amino acids: CATSGRGYTEQFF. CDR3 nucleotides: TGTGCCACCAGCGGGAGAGGGTACACTGAGCAGTTCTTC. This chain links TRBV15 with TRBJ2-1, with D possibly being TRBD2 (5 bases). The CDR3 runs 13 residues. Germline CDR1 reads LNHNV; CDR2 reads YYDKDF (reference sequence). Variable domain in full (rest from reference TRBV15 and TRBJ2-1): DAMVIQNPRYQVTQFGKPVTLSCSQTLNHNVMYWYQQKSSQAPKLLFHYYDKDFNNEADTPDNFQSRRPNTSFCFLDIRSPGLGDTAMYLCATSGRGYTEQFFGPGTRLTVL.

This clonotype was counted between two and nine times. The chain joins TRBV18 to TRBJ1-1; D may be TRBD1 (6 bases). The CDR3 runs 13 residues. The V end lost 0 bases, the J end lost 7 bases, and 9 bases lay between the germline ends. CDR1 is KGHSH, CDR2 LQKENI, per germline. The DNA for the CDR3 is TGTGCCAGCTCACCACCCCCAGGGGTTGAAGCTTTCTTT. Translating it yields CASSPPPGVEAFF. Using reference TRBV18 and TRBJ1-1 for the parts outside the CDR3, the full variable domain is NAGVMQNPRHLVRRRGQEARLRCSPMKGHSHVYWYRQLPEEGLKFMVYLQKENIIDESGMPKERFSAEFPKEGPSILRIQQVVRGDSAAYFCASSPPPGVEAFFGQGTRLTVV.

This clonotype was observed a handful of times. The V and J genes are TRBV5-5 and TRBJ1-5, with 7 bases matching TRBD1. The CDR3 runs to 13 residues. Unmatched junction bases numbered 4, after V lost 4 bases and J lost 6 bases. The V gene's germline CDR1 is SGHKS and CDR2 YYEKEE (reference sequence). In nucleotides, the CDR3 is TGTGCCAGCAGCCTCAGGGGGACTCAGCCCCAGCATTTT. This gives the protein CASSLRGTQPQHF.

V is TRBV7-2 and J is TRBJ2-1; 9 bases agree with TRBD2. The germline V gene encodes CDR1 SGHTA and CDR2 FQGNSA. The CDR3 extends over 15 amino acids. The V gene end was trimmed by 1 base and the J gene end by 9 bases; junction bases not matched to a gene: 7. The CDR3 spells CASSLESLAGREQFF. The CDR3 DNA is TGTGCCAGCAGCTTAGAGTCCCTAGCGGGACGTGAGCAGTTCTTC.